Sequencing of this T cell receptor beta chain was carried out in a study of cytotoxic CD8 clonotypes in ibrutinib-treated CLL. Whole-study context: Investigators reported some 25 partial and 2 complete responses; after median around 63 months, roughly 15 patients remained remitted and some 12 progressed. Findings of the study overall: While tracking circulating CD8+ T-cell counts, baseline clonality exceeded that of age-matched healthy donors.

The assay was immunoSEQ multiplex PCR, and TCRdb's table has in-frame clones only and misses some. The sample lists some 130,000 clones, under 90% occurring once. This CDR3 spans 14 amino acids. Trimming took 3 bases from V and 5 from J, leaving 14 bases between them. In germline, CDR1 is SGHNT, CDR2 YYREEE (reference sequence). At least ten counts were recorded for this clone. No antigen is known for it. The specimen comprised PBMCs, sampled after 24 months of ibrutinib treatment. The receptor comes from a human donor with chronic lymphocytic leukemia. The chain combines TRBV5-4 with TRBJ2-5, with a tentative D call TRBD1 (6 bases). The CDR3 DNA is TGTGCCAGCAGCTCCACAGGGTCTAGGGAGACCCAGTACTTC. This sequence encodes CASSSTGSRETQYF.